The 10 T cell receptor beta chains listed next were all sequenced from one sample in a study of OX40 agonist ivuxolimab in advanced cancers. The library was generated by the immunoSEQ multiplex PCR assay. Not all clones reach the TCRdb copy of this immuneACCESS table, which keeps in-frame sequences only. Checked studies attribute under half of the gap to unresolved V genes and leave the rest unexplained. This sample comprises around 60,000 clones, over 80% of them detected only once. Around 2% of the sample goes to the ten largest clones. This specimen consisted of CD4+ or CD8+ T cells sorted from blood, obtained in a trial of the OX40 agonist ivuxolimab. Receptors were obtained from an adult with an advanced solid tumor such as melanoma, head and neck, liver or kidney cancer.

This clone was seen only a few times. In DNA, the CDR3 is TGTGCCAGCAGCCCCGGACTAGCGGGAGTTGGAAGGGAGCTGTTTTTT. This translates into CASSPGLAGVGRELFF. The rearrangement joins TRBV9 to TRBJ2-2, with 13 bases that match TRBD2. V was clipped by 4 bases and J by 9 bases; unmatched bases: 9. CDR1 is SGDLS and CDR2 is YYNGEE in the germline V gene. This CDR3 is built from 16 residues.

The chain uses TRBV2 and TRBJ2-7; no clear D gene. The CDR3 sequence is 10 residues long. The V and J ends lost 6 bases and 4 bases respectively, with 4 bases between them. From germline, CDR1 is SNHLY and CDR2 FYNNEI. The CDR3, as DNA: TGTGCCAGCAGGCGGTACGAGCAGTACTTC. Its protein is CASRRYEQYF.

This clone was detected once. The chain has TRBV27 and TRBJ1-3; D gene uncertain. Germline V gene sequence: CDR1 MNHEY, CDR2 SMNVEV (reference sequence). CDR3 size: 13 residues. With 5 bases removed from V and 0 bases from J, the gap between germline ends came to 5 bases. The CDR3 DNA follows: TGTGCCAGCAGTGGGAACTCTGGAAACACCATATATTTT. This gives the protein CASSGNSGNTIYF.

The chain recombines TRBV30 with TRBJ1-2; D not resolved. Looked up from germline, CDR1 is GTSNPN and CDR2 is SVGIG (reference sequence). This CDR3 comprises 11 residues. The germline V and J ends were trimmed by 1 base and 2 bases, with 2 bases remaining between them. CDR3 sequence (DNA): TGTGCCTGGAGTGGGAACTATGGCTACACCTTC. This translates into CAWSGNYGYTF.

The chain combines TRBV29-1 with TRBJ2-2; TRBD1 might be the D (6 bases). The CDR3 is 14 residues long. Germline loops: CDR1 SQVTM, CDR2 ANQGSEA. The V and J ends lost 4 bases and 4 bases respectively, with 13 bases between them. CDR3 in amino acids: CSVAPDRTTGELFF. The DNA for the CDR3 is TGCAGCGTTGCCCCTGACAGGACCACCGGGGAGCTGTTTTTT.

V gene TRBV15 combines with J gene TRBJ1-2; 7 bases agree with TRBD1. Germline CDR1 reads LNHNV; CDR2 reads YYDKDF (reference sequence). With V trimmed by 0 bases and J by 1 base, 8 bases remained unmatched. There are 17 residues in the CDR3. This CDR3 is CATSRDRADRINYGYTF. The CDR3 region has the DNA TGTGCCACCAGCAGAGATCGAGCGGACAGGATTAACTATGGCTACACCTTC.

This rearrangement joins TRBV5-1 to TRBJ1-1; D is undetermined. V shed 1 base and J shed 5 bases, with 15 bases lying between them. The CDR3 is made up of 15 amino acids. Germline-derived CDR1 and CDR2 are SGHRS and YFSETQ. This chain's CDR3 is CASSLRTGEATEAFF. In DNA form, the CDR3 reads TGCGCCAGCAGCTTGCGGACGGGTGAGGCGACTGAAGCTTTCTTT. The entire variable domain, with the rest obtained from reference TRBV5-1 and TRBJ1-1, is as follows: KAGVTQTPRYLIKTRGQQVTLSCSPISGHRSVSWYQQTPGQGLQFLFEYFSETQRNKGNFPGRFSGRQFSNSRSEMNVSTLELGDSALYLCASSLRTGEATEAFFGQGTRLTVV.

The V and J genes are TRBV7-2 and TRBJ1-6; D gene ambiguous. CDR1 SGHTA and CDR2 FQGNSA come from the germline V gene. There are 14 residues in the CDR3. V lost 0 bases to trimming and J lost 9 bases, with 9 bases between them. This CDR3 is CASSLAKGTSPLHF. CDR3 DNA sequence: TGTGCCAGCAGCTTAGCGAAAGGTACTTCACCCCTCCACTTT.

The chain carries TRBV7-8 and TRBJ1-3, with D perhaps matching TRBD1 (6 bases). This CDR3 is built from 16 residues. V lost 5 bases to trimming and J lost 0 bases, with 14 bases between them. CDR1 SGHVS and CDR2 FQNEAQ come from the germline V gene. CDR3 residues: CASSRLMDSSGNTIYF. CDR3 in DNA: TGTGCCAGCAGCCGCCTTATGGACAGCTCTGGAAACACCATATATTTT.

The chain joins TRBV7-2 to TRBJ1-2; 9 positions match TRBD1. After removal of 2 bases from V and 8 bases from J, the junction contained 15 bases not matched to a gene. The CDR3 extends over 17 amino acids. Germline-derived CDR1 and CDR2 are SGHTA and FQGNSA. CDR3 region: CASSLWGTGYGAGGYTF. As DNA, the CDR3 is TGTGCCAGCAGCTTATGGGGGACAGGGTATGGAGCGGGCGGCTACACCTTC.